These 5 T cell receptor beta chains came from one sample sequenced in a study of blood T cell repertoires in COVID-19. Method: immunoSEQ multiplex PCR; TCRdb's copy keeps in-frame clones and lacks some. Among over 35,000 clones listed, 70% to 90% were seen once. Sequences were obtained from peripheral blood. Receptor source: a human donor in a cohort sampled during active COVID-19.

The CDR3: CASRSRQGRGDGSGANVLTF. CDR3 in DNA: TGTGCAAGTCGCTCCCGACAGGGAAGGGGCGATGGCTCTGGGGCCAACGTCCTGACTTTC. This chain connects TRBV12-2 to TRBJ2-6; the table's D call, TRBD1, has no DNA check behind it. TRBV12-2 is given as a pseudogene. The CDR3 is made up of 20 amino acids.

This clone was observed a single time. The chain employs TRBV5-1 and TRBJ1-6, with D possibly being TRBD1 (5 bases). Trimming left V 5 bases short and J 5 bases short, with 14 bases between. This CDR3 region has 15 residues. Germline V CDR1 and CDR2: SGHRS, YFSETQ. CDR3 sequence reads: CASREVDIDNSPLHF. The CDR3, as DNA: TGCGCCAGCAGAGAGGTGGACATCGATAATTCACCCCTCCACTTT.

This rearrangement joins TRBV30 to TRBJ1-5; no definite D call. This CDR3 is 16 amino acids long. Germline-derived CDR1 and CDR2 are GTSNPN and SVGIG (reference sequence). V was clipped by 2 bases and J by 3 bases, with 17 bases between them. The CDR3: CAWSSGGLRNNQPQHF. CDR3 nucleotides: TGTGCCTGGAGTTCCGGAGGCTTGAGGAACAATCAGCCCCAGCATTTT. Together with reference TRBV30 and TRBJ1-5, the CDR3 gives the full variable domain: SQTIHQWPATLVQPVGSPLSLECTVEGTSNPNLYWYRQAAGRGLQLLFYSVGIGQISSEVPQNLSASRPQDRQFILSSKKLLLSDSGFYLCAWSSGGLRNNQPQHFGDGTRLSIL.

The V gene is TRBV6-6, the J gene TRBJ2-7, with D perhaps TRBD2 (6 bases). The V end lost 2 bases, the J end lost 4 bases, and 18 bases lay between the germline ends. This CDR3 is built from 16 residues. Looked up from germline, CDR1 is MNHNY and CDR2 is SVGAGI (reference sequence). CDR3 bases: TGTGCCAGCAGTTACGGTGGGGGGACCCAGGTTTACGAGCAGTACTTC. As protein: CASSYGGGTQVYEQYF.

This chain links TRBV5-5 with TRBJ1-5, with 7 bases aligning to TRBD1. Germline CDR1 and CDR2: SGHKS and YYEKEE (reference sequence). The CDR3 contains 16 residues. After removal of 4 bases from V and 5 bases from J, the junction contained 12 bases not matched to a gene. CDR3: CASSPTGAIKDQPQHF. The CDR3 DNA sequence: TGTGCCAGCAGCCCCACAGGGGCTATTAAGGATCAGCCCCAGCATTTT. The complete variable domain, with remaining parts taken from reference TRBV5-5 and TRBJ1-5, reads DAGVTQSPTHLIKTRGQQVTLRCSPISGHKSVSWYQQVLGQGPQFIFQYYEKEERGRGNFPDRFSARQFPNYSSELNVNALLLGDSALYLCASSPTGAIKDQPQHFGDGTRLSIL.